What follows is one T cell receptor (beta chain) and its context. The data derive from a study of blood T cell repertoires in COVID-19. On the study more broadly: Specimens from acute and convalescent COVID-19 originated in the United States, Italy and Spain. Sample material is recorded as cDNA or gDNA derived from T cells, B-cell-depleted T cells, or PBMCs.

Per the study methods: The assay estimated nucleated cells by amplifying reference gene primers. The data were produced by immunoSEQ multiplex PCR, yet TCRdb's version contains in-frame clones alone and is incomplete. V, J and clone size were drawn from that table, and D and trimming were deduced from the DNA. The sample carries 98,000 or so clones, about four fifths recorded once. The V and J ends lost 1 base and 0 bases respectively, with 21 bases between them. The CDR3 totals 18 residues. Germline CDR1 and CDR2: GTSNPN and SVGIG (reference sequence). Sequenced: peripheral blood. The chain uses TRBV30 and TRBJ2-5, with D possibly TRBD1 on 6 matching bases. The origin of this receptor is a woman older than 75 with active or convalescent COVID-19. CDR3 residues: CAWSGGRGLIKYQETQYF. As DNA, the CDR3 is TGTGCCTGGAGTGGGGGCAGGGGCCTTATAAAGTACCAAGAGACCCAGTACTTC.